This TCR beta chain comes out of a study of T-cell reconstitution after alpha-beta-depleted transplantation in children. In its sample, this clonotype was seen a few times. Construction of the TCRbeta library involved unique molecular identifiers. A single record per CDR3 protein comes from TCRdb applying MiXCR to the PCR reads. The data contain a few hundred thousand distinct CDR3 sequences, roughly a quarter of them singletons. Trimming shortened V by 6 bases and J by 4 bases, and 16 bases separated the two germline ends. The CDR3 is 15 residues long. Germline assignment: CDR1 SGHAT and CDR2 FQNNGV.

This sequence was found in a boy in the first two years of life with Wiskott-Aldrich syndrome, due to receive a stem cell transplant. The chain couples TRBV11-2 to TRBJ2-1; possibly TRBD2 for D (5 bases). The sequences come from PBMCs, collected before TCRalphabeta/CD19-depleted stem cell transplant. The CDR3 loop reads CASRARSVAYNEQFF. Written as DNA, the CDR3 is TGTGCCAGCAGGGCCCGTAGCGTAGCTTACAATGAGCAGTTCTTC.